This T cell receptor (beta chain) was identified in a study of vaccination and CD4 T cells after COVID-19. Background on the study: Six males and four females, two of them Hispanic, were enrolled as convalescents.

Germline V gene sequence: CDR1 DFQATT, CDR2 SNEGSKA (reference sequence). The CDR3 covers 13 residues. Trimming removed 0 bases from V and 0 bases from J, with 6 bases in between. Treatment specified: roughly 10-day PBMC culture with coronavirus spike peptide pools or control peptides (ViraFEST assay). Worth noting for this clonotype: The antigen is not known.

Cultured CD4+ T cell DNA underwent sequencing with the Oncomine TCR Beta short-read assay. The authors extracted genomic DNA from cultured CD4+ T cells. TCRdb called the PCR reads again in MiXCR, with one record for every CDR3 protein. The sample includes 7,500 or so distinct CDR3 sequences, about 73% seen only once; the top ten take over 15%. Sequencing input: CD4+ T cells from blood, cultured in vitro. This TCR was sampled from a human donor who had recovered from COVID-19. The chain employs TRBV20-1 and TRBJ2-7; no firm D call. In DNA, the CDR3 is TGCAGTGCTAGAGACTTAAGCTCCTACGAGCAGTACTTC. This sequence encodes CSARDLSSYEQYF.